This section outlines one TCR beta chain sequence together with its context. Its antigen is unknown. The data belong to a study of cytomegalovirus exposure and HLA in healthy donors. Study results and limitations: Altogether, around 160 TCR beta chains were recorded as cytomegalovirus-associated.

CDR3 size: 13 residues. The germline gives CDR1 WNHNN, CDR2 SYGVQD (reference sequence). The V end lost 5 bases, the J end lost 5 bases, and 10 bases lay between the germline ends. Using immunoSEQ multiplex PCR, the repertoire was profiled, and TCRdb retains in-frame clones only, with some absent. The sample holds approximately 58,000 clones; roughly 94% are singletons and the top ten take 2% to 2.5%. This sequence originates from a man aged 18 to 30 in good health and CMV-seronegative. The sample was PBMCs. The V and J genes are TRBV10-1 and TRBJ2-1, with D possibly being TRBD1 (5 bases). This CDR3 is CASSRMDNNEQFF. The DNA for the CDR3 is TGCGCCAGCAGTCGTATGGACAACAATGAGCAGTTCTTC.